This T cell receptor (beta chain) was sequenced for a study of shared clonotypes between healthy human individuals. On the study more broadly: Three plates each covered CD4 naive and memory; CD8 naive two, CD8 memory one.

Assay: immunoSEQ multiplex PCR; the TCRdb copy retains only in-frame clones and omits some. The data contain 760,000 or so clones, roughly 96% of them singletons. The germline CDR1 and CDR2 sequences are LNHNV and YYDKDF (reference sequence). The CDR3 totals 14 residues. Trimming pared 0 bases from V and 1 base from J, leaving 6 bases between. General study findings and limits: Donor clonotype sharing was expected to depend on sequencing depth. All-four-donor shared clonotypes had higher generation probabilities than non-shared clonotypes did. Several donors had approximately 4.6% of their naive CD4 clonotypes in common.

Naive-designated CD8 cells lacked CD45RO, were positively enriched for CCR7, and omitted terminally differentiated effector memory CD45RA+ cells. A word on this clone: Its antigen is currently unknown.

This clonotype was obtained from a young man in good health. The specimen was naive CD8+ T cells sorted from blood. This chain joins TRBV15 and TRBJ2-5; D may be TRBD2 (6 bases). In DNA form, the CDR3 reads TGTGCCACCAGCAGAGAGGGAGGCCAAGAGACCCAGTACTTC. It specifies CATSREGGQETQYF.